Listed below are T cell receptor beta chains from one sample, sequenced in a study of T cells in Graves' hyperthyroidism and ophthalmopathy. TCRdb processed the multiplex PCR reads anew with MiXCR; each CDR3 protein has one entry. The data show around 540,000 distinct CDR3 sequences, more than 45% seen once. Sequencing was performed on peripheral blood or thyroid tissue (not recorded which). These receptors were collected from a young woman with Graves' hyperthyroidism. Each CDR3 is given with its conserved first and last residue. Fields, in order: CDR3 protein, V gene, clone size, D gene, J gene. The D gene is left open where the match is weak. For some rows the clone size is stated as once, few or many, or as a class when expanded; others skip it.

CDR3: CASSELGLGWTEAFF
V: TRBV25-1
size: .
D: .
J: TRBJ1-1

CDR3: CASSKRHPSGANVLTF
V: TRBV19
size: many
D: .
J: TRBJ2-6

CDR3: CASSLSSQSNQPQHF
V: TRBV7-2
size: few
D: .
J: TRBJ1-5

CDR3: CSVRSGSSYEQYF
V: TRBV20-1
size: .
D: TRBD2
J: TRBJ2-7

CDR3: CASSQGRERSYEQYF
V: TRBV2
size: .
D: TRBD2
J: TRBJ2-7

CDR3: CSARDDAWEQYF
V: TRBV20-1
size: .
D: .
J: TRBJ2-7

CDR3: CSIGLGGTGELFF
V: TRBV29-1
size: few
D: .
J: TRBJ2-2

CDR3: CASSPPRSSSGNTIYF
V: TRBV7-9
size: many
D: .
J: TRBJ1-3

CDR3: CASSLADPGWGETQYF
V: TRBV7-8
size: .
D: .
J: TRBJ2-5

CDR3: CASSRSSGSPPDTQYF
V: TRBV14
size: .
D: TRBD2
J: TRBJ2-3

CDR3: CASWEGTVSYEQYF
V: TRBV12-3/TRBV12-4
size: .
D: .
J: TRBJ2-7

CDR3: CAISFSPRGQPQHF
V: TRBV10-3
size: .
D: .
J: TRBJ1-5

CDR3: CASRRLGGGQPQHF
V: TRBV10-3
size: few
D: .
J: TRBJ1-5

CDR3: CASKAEEGDTEAFF
V: TRBV5-2
size: .
D: .
J: TRBJ1-1

CDR3: CASSQPNRNSPLHF
V: TRBV4-1
size: few
D: .
J: TRBJ1-6